The sequence of this TCR beta chain was determined in a study of T-cell reconstitution after alpha-beta-depleted transplantation in children. Notes on the study in general: Several hundred expanded graft clones reportedly were the source of alpha-beta T cells about two months after transplant. The study traced high day-60 TCRbeta diversity in some patients to surviving recipient T cells and thymic progenitors. Newly generated T cells supplied most T-cell counts and diversity one year post-transplant.

Unique molecular identifiers were incorporated when the TCRbeta library was constructed. TCRdb re-derived calls from the PCR reads in MiXCR, one entry per CDR3 protein. The sample yields about a million distinct CDR3 sequences, roughly 29% seen once. The CDR3 runs to 19 residues. V lost 5 bases and J lost 0; bases outside the gene matches: 13. The table lists this clonotype with a few counts. Its antigen remains unknown. V gene TRBV12-3 or TRBV12-4 combines with J gene TRBJ2-6, with 7 bases fitting TRBD1. Sequencing was performed on PBMCs, mostly from graft donor cells, taken 360 days after TCRalphabeta/CD19-depleted stem cell transplant. This TCR was sampled from a boy under two years old who had a stem cell transplant for SCID, so the T cells may come from the graft donor. CDR3 loop: CASSGPGTDRASGANVLTF. The DNA for the CDR3 is TGTGCCAGCAGTGGGCCAGGGACAGATAGAGCCTCTGGGGCCAACGTCCTGACTTTC.